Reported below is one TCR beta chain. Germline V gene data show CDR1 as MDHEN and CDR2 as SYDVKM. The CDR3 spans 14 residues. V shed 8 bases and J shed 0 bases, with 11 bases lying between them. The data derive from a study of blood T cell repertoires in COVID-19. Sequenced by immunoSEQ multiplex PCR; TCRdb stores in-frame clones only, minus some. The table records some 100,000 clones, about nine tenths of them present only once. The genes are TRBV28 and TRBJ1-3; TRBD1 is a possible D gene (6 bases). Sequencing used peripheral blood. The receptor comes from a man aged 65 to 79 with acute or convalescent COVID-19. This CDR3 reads CASLRGFSGNTIYF. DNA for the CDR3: TGTGCCAGCTTAAGGGGGTTCTCTGGAAACACCATATATTTT. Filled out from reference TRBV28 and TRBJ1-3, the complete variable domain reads DVKVTQSSRYLVKRTGEKVFLECVQDMDHENMFWYRQDPGLGLRLIYFSYDVKMKEKGDIPEGYSVSREKKERFSLILESASTNQTSMYLCASLRGFSGNTIYFGEGSWLTVV.